The 20 T cell receptor beta chains in this list originate from one sample, sequenced in a study of CD4 T cells in relation to SARS-CoV-2 and coronaviruses. The protocol was immunoSEQ multiplex PCR, while the TCRdb copy is restricted to in-frame clones and leaves out a portion. The data show over 25,000 clones, with more than 75% seen just once and 14% to 15% held by the top ten. Before the COVID-19 pandemic, during about 2010-2018, CD4+ T cells were taken from unexposed donors. CD4+ T cells were isolated from the cells after about ten days of culture. Their antigens remain unidentified. The sample consisted of CD4+ T cells from PBMCs, cultured in vitro. These receptors came from a human donor in good health.

The rearrangement joins TRBV3-1 (or the pseudogene TRBV3-2) to TRBJ1-2; D is perhaps TRBD1 (6 bases). Trimming took off 3 bases at V and 4 bases at J, with 12 bases between the two ends. Germline V gene lookup returns CDR1 LGHDT and CDR2 YNNKEL (reference sequence). The CDR3 loop spans 14 amino acids. CDR3: CASSQNRVGYGYTF. DNA of the CDR3: TGTGCCAGCAGCCAGAACAGGGTTGGCTATGGCTACACCTTC.

The rearrangement joins TRBV11-3 to TRBJ1-3; D call uncertain. Trimming stripped 0 bases from V and 2 bases from J, with 2 bases between. In germline, CDR1 is SGHNT, CDR2 YENEEA. This CDR3 has 13 amino acids. The CDR3 here is CASSLDPGNTIYF. In DNA, the CDR3 is TGTGCCAGCAGCTTAGACCCTGGAAACACCATATATTTT.

The chain employs TRBV10-1 and TRBJ2-7; TRBD1 matches 10 bases. CDR1 is WNHNN and CDR2 is SYGVQD in the germline V gene (reference sequence). The CDR3 is 15 amino acids. J was trimmed by 1 base and V by 4 bases; bases with no gene match: 4. The DNA for the CDR3 is TGCGCCAGCAGTGCCGGGACAGGGGCGTCCTACGAGCAGTACTTC. It is translated as CASSAGTGASYEQYF.

In this sample, this clone turned up once. This chain connects TRBV5-1 to TRBJ2-1, with 8 bases aligning to TRBD2. Trimming took 9 bases from V and 3 from J; bases not matched to a gene: 8. The CDR3 totals 14 residues. From germline, CDR1 is SGHRS and CDR2 YFSETQ. Here the CDR3 DNA reads TGCGCCACCGGGAGGGGTAGCGGCTACAATGAGCAGTTCTTC. This sequence encodes CATGRGSGYNEQFF.

The V gene is TRBV4-3, the J gene TRBJ1-2; D gene uncertain. This CDR3 is 13 amino acids long. Germline V gives CDR1 LGHNA, CDR2 YSLEER. V dropped 1 base and J dropped 8 bases, with 11 bases sitting between them. CDR3 region: CASSQARSRGYTF. CDR3 in DNA: TGCGCCAGCAGCCAAGCACGCTCGAGAGGCTACACCTTC.

The rearrangement uses TRBV5-5 and TRBJ1-4; D is possibly TRBD1 (5 bases). The ends were cut back, 3 bases at V and 13 bases at J, with 16 bases in the middle. Germline CDR1 is SGHKS and CDR2 is YYEKEE (reference sequence). This CDR3 contains 13 residues. This CDR3 reads CASSWGGEGGLFF. The CDR3 region has the DNA TGTGCCAGCAGCTGGGGCGGGGAGGGAGGACTGTTTTTT.

This chain connects TRBV7-2 to TRBJ1-3; D remains unclear. V was trimmed by 4 bases and J by 0 bases, leaving 16 bases between them. CDR3 length equals 17 residues. CDR1 is SGHTA and CDR2 is FQGNSA in the germline V gene. CDR3 residues: CASSSIAGLYSGNTIYF. CDR3 coding DNA: TGTGCCAGCAGCTCCATAGCGGGATTGTACTCTGGAAACACCATATATTTT.

This chain links TRBV10-3 with TRBJ1-4, with D unresolved. The CDR3 runs to 13 residues. Looked up from germline, CDR1 is ENHRY and CDR2 is SYGVKD. Trimming pared 3 bases from V and 4 bases from J, leaving 6 bases between. Here the CDR3 DNA reads TGTGCCATCAGTGACAGCGATAATGAAAAACTGTTTTTT. This translates into CAISDSDNEKLFF.

The genes are TRBV28 and TRBJ2-3; 8 nucleotides align to TRBD2. Germline V gene data show CDR1 as MDHEN and CDR2 as SYDVKM. V lost 4 bases and J lost 2; bases outside the gene matches: 5. The CDR3 spans 15 residues. The CDR3 DNA reads TGTGCCAGCAGTTCACCAGCGGGGGACACAGATACGCAGTATTTT. It is translated as CASSSPAGDTDTQYF. Full variable domain (outside the CDR3, taken from reference TRBV28 and TRBJ2-3): DVKVTQSSRYLVKRTGEKVFLECVQDMDHENMFWYRQDPGLGLRLIYFSYDVKMKEKGDIPEGYSVSREKKERFSLILESASTNQTSMYLCASSSPAGDTDTQYFGPGTRLTVL.

The chain carries TRBV4-1 and TRBJ1-3; possibly TRBD1 for D (5 bases). The ends were cut back, 1 base at V and 2 bases at J, with 15 bases in the middle. Germline V gene sequence: CDR1 MGHRA, CDR2 YSYEKL. The CDR3 runs to 17 residues. The CDR3 reads CASSQVLKGPTGNTIYF. The CDR3 DNA reads as TGCGCCAGCAGCCAAGTTCTAAAGGGACCGACTGGAAACACCATATATTTT.

This rearrangement joins TRBV30 to TRBJ1-5; 10 positions match TRBD1. From germline, CDR1 is GTSNPN and CDR2 SVGIG (reference sequence). This CDR3 comprises 13 residues. V shed 5 bases, J shed 5 bases, and the junction held 3 bases outside the gene matches. The chain's CDR3 is CAWAGQGDQPQHF. CDR3 nucleotide sequence: TGTGCCTGGGCCGGACAGGGGGATCAGCCCCAGCATTTT.

This clone was detected a few times. The chain recombines TRBV9 with TRBJ2-3, with unresolved D. This CDR3 is 14 amino acids long. V was pared by 0 bases and J by 6 bases, with 11 bases between. In germline, CDR1 is SGDLS, CDR2 YYNGEE. In DNA form, the CDR3 reads TGTGCCAGCAGCGTAGAGTTTAGCCGGGATACGCAGTATTTT. Amino acid sequence: CASSVEFSRDTQYF. The full variable domain, completed using reference TRBV9 and TRBJ2-3, is DSGVTQTPKHLITATGQRVTLRCSPRSGDLSVYWYQQSLDQGLQFLIQYYNGEERAKGNILERFSAQQFPDLHSELNLSSLELGDSALYFCASSVEFSRDTQYFGPGTRLTVL.

This clone occurred a few times. The chain is built from TRBV1 and TRBJ1-3. TRBV1 corresponds to a pseudogene. There are 17 residues in the CDR3. The CDR3 sequence is CTSSQRGDVSSGNTIYF. CDR3 nucleotides: TGCACCAGCAGCCAGAGGGGGGACGTAAGCTCTGGAAACACCATATATTTT.

This clone was counted once. The rearrangement joins TRBV4-3 to TRBJ2-1; TRBD2 matches 8 bases. In germline, CDR1 is LGHNA, CDR2 YSLEER. This CDR3 comprises 16 residues. With V trimmed by 0 bases and J by 5 bases, 6 bases remained unmatched. The CDR3 reads CASSQEMAGGHNEQFF. The CDR3 DNA reads TGCGCCAGCAGCCAAGAGATGGCGGGGGGCCACAATGAGCAGTTCTTC.

J is TRBJ2-1 and V is TRBV5-4; D could derive from TRBD1 or TRBD2 (6 bases each). CDR3 length equals 16 residues. In germline, CDR1 is SGHNT, CDR2 YYREEE (reference sequence). Trimming stripped 0 bases from V and 0 bases from J, with 10 bases between. The CDR3 loop is CASSLEGGSSYNEQFF. CDR3 nucleotides: TGTGCCAGCAGCTTGGAGGGGGGTAGCTCCTACAATGAGCAGTTCTTC.

In its sample, this clone was seen a few times. This chain links TRBV19 with TRBJ1-4, with 7 nucleotides matching TRBD1. The germline CDR1 and CDR2 sequences are LNHDA and SQIVND (reference sequence). The CDR3 covers 17 residues. V was clipped by 5 bases and J by 0 bases; unmatched bases: 9. In DNA, the CDR3 is TGTGCCAGTAGTCTACCGGGACAGATCGCAACTAATGAAAAACTGTTTTTT. Its translation is CASSLPGQIATNEKLFF.

The V and J genes are TRBV6-2 or TRBV6-3 and TRBJ2-7; D unresolved. V lost 2 bases and J 2 bases, leaving 4 bases between the germline ends. The CDR3 is 12 amino acids. CDR1 MNHEY and CDR2 SVGEGT come from the germline V gene. Here the CDR3 reads CASSYGTYEQYF. CDR3 bases: TGTGCCAGCAGTTACGGGACCTACGAGCAGTACTTC.

This clone occurred a few times. The chain's CDR3 is CASSPGQGRSYTF. The CDR3 DNA reads as TGTGCCAGCAGCCCCGGACAGGGGAGAAGCTACACCTTC. V usage is TRBV6-2 or TRBV6-3 and J usage is TRBJ1-2; 9 positions match TRBD1. This CDR3 comprises 13 residues. The V gene's germline CDR1 is MNHEY and CDR2 SVGEGT. J gave up 9 bases and V 6 bases, and 8 bases lay outside the gene matches.

The chain joins TRBV4-2 to TRBJ2-2, with D perhaps TRBD2 (5 bases). The CDR3 has 16 amino acids. Looked up from germline, CDR1 is LGHNA and CDR2 is YNFKEQ. V was pared by 1 base and J by 0 bases, with 9 bases between. CDR3 in DNA: TGTGCCAGCAGCCAAGTTACGGGATCGAACACCGGGGAGCTGTTTTTT. Translation gives CASSQVTGSNTGELFF.

The chain uses TRBV30 and TRBJ2-7; D not certain. This CDR3 is built from 12 residues. Germline V gene data show CDR1 as GTSNPN and CDR2 as SVGIG (reference sequence). The V end was cut by 0 bases, the J end by 6 bases, with 9 bases between. Here the CDR3 reads CAWSVLVGEQYF. CDR3 nucleotide sequence: TGTGCCTGGAGTGTTCTGGTGGGCGAGCAGTACTTC.